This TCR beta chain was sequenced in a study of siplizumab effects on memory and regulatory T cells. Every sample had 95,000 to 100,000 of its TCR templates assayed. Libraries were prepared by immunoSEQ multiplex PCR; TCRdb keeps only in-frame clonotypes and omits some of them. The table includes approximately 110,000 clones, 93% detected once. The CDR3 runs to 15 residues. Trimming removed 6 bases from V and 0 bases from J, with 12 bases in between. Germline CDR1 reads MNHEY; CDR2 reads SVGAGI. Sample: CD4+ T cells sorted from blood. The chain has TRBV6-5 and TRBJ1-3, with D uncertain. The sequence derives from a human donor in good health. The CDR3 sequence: CASRWTADSGNTIYF. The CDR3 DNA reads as TGTGCCAGCAGATGGACTGCCGACTCTGGAAACACCATATATTTT.